These T cell receptor beta chains were read from a single sample in a study of T cell responses to AZD1222 COVID-19 vaccine. Sequencing used immunoSEQ multiplex PCR; TCRdb keeps in-frame clones, though not all of them. The repertoire holds 200,000 or so clones, approximately 93% seen once, with roughly 1% in the top ten. The source material was peripheral blood, sampled 28 days after the second AZD1222 dose. The origin of the receptors is an adult who received the AZD1222 COVID-19 vaccine. Each CDR3 is given with its conserved first and last residue. Fields, in order: clone size, J gene, V gene, D gene, CDR3 DNA, CDR3 protein. A D gene is named only where the DNA matches it firmly. Not all rows give a size; the values are once, few, many and, for expanded clones, a class.

clone size: -; J gene: TRBJ1-2; V gene: TRBV27; D gene: TRBD1; CDR3 DNA: TGTGCCAGCAGCTTTGTCCTTACCTCCGGGACAGGAAGCGATGGCTACACCTTC; CDR3 protein: CASSFVLTSGTGSDGYTF
clone size: few; J gene: TRBJ1-5; V gene: TRBV28; D gene: TRBD1; CDR3 DNA: TGTGCCAGCAGGGGACAGGGGCCGAATCAGCCCCAGCATTTT; CDR3 protein: CASRGQGPNQPQHF
clone size: -; J gene: TRBJ1-1; V gene: TRBV5-1; D gene: -; CDR3 DNA: TGCGCCAGCAGCTACACGACAGATTCGAACACTGAAGCTTTCTTT; CDR3 protein: CASSYTTDSNTEAFF
clone size: -; J gene: TRBJ1-1; V gene: TRBV7-2; D gene: TRBD1; CDR3 DNA: TGTGCCAGCACCCAGGGGGGGAACACTGAAGCTTTCTTT; CDR3 protein: CASTQGGNTEAFF
clone size: -; J gene: TRBJ1-4; V gene: TRBV5-4; D gene: -; CDR3 DNA: TGTGCCAGCAGCTTTAAGGGCCCTAATGAAAAACTGTTTTTT; CDR3 protein: CASSFKGPNEKLFF
clone size: -; J gene: TRBJ1-2; V gene: TRBV4-1; D gene: TRBD1; CDR3 DNA: TGCGCCAGCAGCCAAGGACAGGGAAGATCGGACTATGGCTACACCTTC; CDR3 protein: CASSQGQGRSDYGYTF
clone size: -; J gene: TRBJ2-7; V gene: TRBV2; D gene: -; CDR3 DNA: TGTGCCAGCAGTCTCGGCCCGCTTCTAGGGGAGCAGTACTTC; CDR3 protein: CASSLGPLLGEQYF
clone size: few; J gene: TRBJ1-6; V gene: TRBV11-2; D gene: -; CDR3 DNA: TGTGCCAGCAGCTTAGATCCCGGACGGGATAATTCACCCCTCCACTTT; CDR3 protein: CASSLDPGRDNSPLHF
clone size: -; J gene: TRBJ2-7; V gene: TRBV29-1; D gene: -; CDR3 DNA: TGCAGCGTTGAACAGGGGCGGGTAAACGAGCAGTACTTC; CDR3 protein: CSVEQGRVNEQYF
clone size: few; J gene: TRBJ1-5; V gene: TRBV12-3/TRBV12-4; D gene: -; CDR3 DNA: TGTGCCAGCAGTGGTTATAGCAATCAGCCCCAGCATTTT; CDR3 protein: CASSGYSNQPQHF
clone size: -; J gene: TRBJ1-1; V gene: TRBV6-4; D gene: -; CDR3 DNA: TGTGCCAGCAGTGAAGGTCGGGCAACTGAAGCTTTCTTT; CDR3 protein: CASSEGRATEAFF
clone size: -; J gene: TRBJ2-7; V gene: TRBV19; D gene: -; CDR3 DNA: TGTGCCAGTAGCCCCGATACAGGCCCCAGCTACGAGCAGTACTTC; CDR3 protein: CASSPDTGPSYEQYF
clone size: -; J gene: TRBJ2-2; V gene: TRBV5-6; D gene: -; CDR3 DNA: TGTGCCAGCAGCTTGGGGCCCGGGGAGCTGTTTTTT; CDR3 protein: CASSLGPGELFF
clone size: -; J gene: TRBJ1-2; V gene: TRBV24-1; D gene: -; CDR3 DNA: TGTGCCACCAGTGGCGGCTATGGCTACACCTTC; CDR3 protein: CATSGGYGYTF
clone size: -; J gene: TRBJ2-2; V gene: TRBV5-4; D gene: -; CDR3 DNA: TGTGCCAGCAGCCTCAGTCCGGGGGGCCGCTCCGGGGAGCTGTTTTTT; CDR3 protein: CASSLSPGGRSGELFF
clone size: once; J gene: TRBJ2-3; V gene: TRBV9; D gene: TRBD2; CDR3 DNA: TGTGCCAGCAGCTCGGGACTAGCGAGCGTTACAGATACGCAGTATTTT; CDR3 protein: CASSSGLASVTDTQYF
clone size: -; J gene: TRBJ1-1; V gene: TRBV10-3; D gene: TRBD1; CDR3 DNA: TGTGCCATCAGGACAGGACAGGGAGCCACTGAAGCTTTCTTT; CDR3 protein: CAIRTGQGATEAFF
clone size: -; J gene: TRBJ2-7; V gene: TRBV12-3/TRBV12-4; D gene: -; CDR3 DNA: TGTGCCAGCAGTCCCCGGCCCTACGAGCAGTACTTC; CDR3 protein: CASSPRPYEQYF
clone size: once; J gene: TRBJ2-5; V gene: TRBV2; D gene: TRBD1; CDR3 DNA: TGTGCCAGCAGAGCGGGACAGGGATGGGGGACCCAGTACTTC; CDR3 protein: CASRAGQGWGTQYF
clone size: -; J gene: TRBJ2-5; V gene: TRBV3-1/TRBV3-2; D gene: -; CDR3 DNA: TGTGCCAGCAGCCAAGCTCCTAGGGGGGGGAAAGAGACCCAGTACTTC; CDR3 protein: CASSQAPRGGKETQYF
clone size: -; J gene: TRBJ2-5; V gene: TRBV5-1; D gene: -; CDR3 DNA: TGCGCCAGCAGCCTAGGATATGAGACCCAGTACTTC; CDR3 protein: CASSLGYETQYF
clone size: once; J gene: TRBJ1-2; V gene: TRBV6-1; D gene: -; CDR3 DNA: TGTGCCAGCAGTGAAACAGGCCCGAGGAACTATGGCTACACCTTC; CDR3 protein: CASSETGPRNYGYTF
clone size: -; J gene: TRBJ1-6; V gene: TRBV5-6; D gene: -; CDR3 DNA: TGTGCCAGTATAGAACAGGGAAGGAATAATTCACCCCTCCACTTT; CDR3 protein: CASIEQGRNNSPLHF
clone size: -; J gene: TRBJ1-1; V gene: TRBV12-3/TRBV12-4; D gene: -; CDR3 DNA: TGTGCCAGCAGTTTATTCCGTGACACTGAAGCTTTCTTT; CDR3 protein: CASSLFRDTEAFF
clone size: once; J gene: TRBJ1-4; V gene: TRBV19; D gene: -; CDR3 DNA: TGTGCCAGTAGAAAGGCCCAGGGACGAGGGGAAAAACTGTTTTTT; CDR3 protein: CASRKAQGRGEKLFF
clone size: -; J gene: TRBJ1-4; V gene: TRBV28; D gene: -; CDR3 DNA: TGTGCCAGCAGTTTATATGGATCAACTAATGAAAAACTGTTTTTT; CDR3 protein: CASSLYGSTNEKLFF